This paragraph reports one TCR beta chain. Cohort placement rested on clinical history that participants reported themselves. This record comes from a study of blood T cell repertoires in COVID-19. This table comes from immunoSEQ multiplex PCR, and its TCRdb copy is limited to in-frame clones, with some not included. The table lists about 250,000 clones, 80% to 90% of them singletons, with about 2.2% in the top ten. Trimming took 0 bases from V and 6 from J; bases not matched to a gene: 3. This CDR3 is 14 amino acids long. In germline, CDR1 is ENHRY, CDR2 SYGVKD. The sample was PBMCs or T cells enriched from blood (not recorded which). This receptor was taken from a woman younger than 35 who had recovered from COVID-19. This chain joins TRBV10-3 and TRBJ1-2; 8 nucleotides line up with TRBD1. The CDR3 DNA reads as TGTGCCATCAGTGAGTCCACGGACAGGGATGGCTACACCTTC. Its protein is CAISESTDRDGYTF.